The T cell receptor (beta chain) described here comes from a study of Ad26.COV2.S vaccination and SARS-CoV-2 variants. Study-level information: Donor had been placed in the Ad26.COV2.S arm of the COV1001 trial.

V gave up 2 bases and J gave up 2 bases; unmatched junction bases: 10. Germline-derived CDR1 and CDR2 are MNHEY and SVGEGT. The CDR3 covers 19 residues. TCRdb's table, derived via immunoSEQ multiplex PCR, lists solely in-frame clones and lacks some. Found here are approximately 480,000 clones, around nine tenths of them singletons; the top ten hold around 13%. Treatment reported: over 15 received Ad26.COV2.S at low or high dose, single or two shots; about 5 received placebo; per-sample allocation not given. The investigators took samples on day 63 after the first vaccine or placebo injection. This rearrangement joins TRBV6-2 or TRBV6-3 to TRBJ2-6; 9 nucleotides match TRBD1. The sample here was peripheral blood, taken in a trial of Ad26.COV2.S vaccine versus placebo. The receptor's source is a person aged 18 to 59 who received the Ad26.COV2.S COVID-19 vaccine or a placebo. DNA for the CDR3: TGTGCCAGCAGTTACCCGGCCGGGACAGGGATCACTGGGGCCAACGTCCTGACTTTC. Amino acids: CASSYPAGTGITGANVLTF.